This T cell receptor beta chain comes out of a study of cytomegalovirus exposure and HLA in healthy donors. Study-wide results and caveats: When presence/absence was analysed, sequencing depth was taken to be roughly uniform across donors. In an earlier analysis, productive rearrangement rates for most beta V segments clustered near 87% or 30%.

Germline V CDR1 and CDR2: MNHEY, SVGAGI. This CDR3 comprises 16 residues. Trimming pared 3 bases from V and 3 bases from J, leaving 17 bases between. Points on this clone: Its antigen is not identified.

PCR was performed using 60 Vbeta and 13 Jbeta primers. Assay used: immunoSEQ multiplex PCR; TCRdb lists only in-frame clones, some missing. The sample gives about 180,000 clones, over 65% of which show up once; about 1.5% is in the top ten. The origin of this receptor is a man younger than 35 in good health and CMV-seronegative. Sequencing used PBMCs. V is TRBV6-5 and J is TRBJ1-1, with TRBD1 as a possible D gene (6 bases). Written as DNA, the CDR3 is TGTGCCAGCAGTTATCGACCCTCGGGACATCACACTGAAGCTTTCTTT. This codes for CASSYRPSGHHTEAFF.